A single sample is the source of the 18 T cell receptor beta chains below, sequenced in a study of shared clonotypes between healthy human individuals. Sequencing used immunoSEQ multiplex PCR; TCRdb keeps in-frame clones, though not all of them. The top ten clones hold 1.5% to 2% of a sample with roughly 760,000 clones, about 74% of them seen once. The sample consisted of memory CD4+ T cells sorted from blood. Subset described: CD45RA-negative fraction. These receptors were taken from a woman aged 25 to 39 in good health.

The rearrangement links TRBV14 to TRBJ2-1; 11 bases agree with TRBD1. Germline V gives CDR1 SGHDN, CDR2 FVKESK. CDR3 size: 15 residues. With 1 base clipped from V and 8 bases from J, the junction kept 4 bases outside the gene matches. This chain's CDR3 is CASSQGTGGFDEQFF. The CDR3 DNA follows: TGTGCCAGCAGCCAAGGGACAGGGGGCTTCGATGAGCAGTTCTTC.

The CDR3, as DNA: TGCGCCAGTAGCCGACAGGGTGATCGGAATGAGCAGTTCTTC. Protein sequence: CASSRQGDRNEQFF. The chain uses TRBV5-1 and TRBJ2-1; 7 nucleotides match TRBD1. Trimming cost V 8 bases and J 7 bases; bases outside gene matches: 12. Germline V gene data show CDR1 as SGHRS and CDR2 as YFSETQ. The CDR3 contains 14 residues.

This clone was detected many times. The J gene is TRBJ2-6, the V gene TRBV28; D is unresolved. With 3 bases removed from V and 0 bases from J, the gap between germline ends came to 18 bases. This CDR3 spans 19 amino acids. In germline, CDR1 is MDHEN, CDR2 SYDVKM. CDR3 loop: CASSFRRWPPASGANVLTF. CDR3 in DNA: TGTGCCAGCAGTTTCAGACGCTGGCCCCCAGCCTCTGGGGCCAACGTCCTGACTTTC.

The V gene is TRBV27, the J gene TRBJ2-7, with D hard to call. V dropped 5 bases and J dropped 9 bases, with 14 bases sitting between them. Germline V lookup: CDR1 MNHEY, CDR2 SMNVEV (reference sequence). This CDR3 has 12 residues. CDR3 nucleotides: TGTGCCAGCAGTGCCTCCCCCCCCGGGCAGTACTTC. Translating gives CASSASPPGQYF.

This clone appeared a single time. The gene calls are TRBV5-1 and TRBJ1-4, with D tentatively TRBD1 (6 bases). The CDR3 extends over 14 amino acids. V lost 4 bases, J lost 7 bases, and 14 bases lay in between. The germline gives CDR1 SGHRS, CDR2 YFSETQ. The CDR3 here is CASSLQQGPEKLFF. Here the CDR3 DNA reads TGCGCCAGCAGCCTACAACAGGGACCTGAAAAACTGTTTTTT.

This clone was recorded a few times. The rearrangement links TRBV21-1 to TRBJ2-2; whether TRBD1, the table's D call, matches the DNA was not checked. TRBV21-1 is labeled a pseudogene. The CDR3 loop spans 14 amino acids. The CDR3 DNA follows: TGTGCCAGCAGCAAACAGGGGTACACCGGGGAGCTGTTTTTT. As protein: CASSKQGYTGELFF.

The chain recombines TRBV19 with TRBJ2-4; perhaps D is TRBD1 or TRBD2 (6 bases each). V dropped 7 bases and J dropped 6 bases, with 22 bases sitting between them. Germline V gives CDR1 LNHDA, CDR2 SQIVND (reference sequence). CDR3 size: 16 residues. The CDR3 DNA reads TGTGCCAGTACTACGACCGGGGGCTTTAGGGGAAACATTCAGTACTTC. Translation: CASTTTGGFRGNIQYF.

In its sample, this clone was seen once. V is TRBV2 and J is TRBJ1-1; 8 nucleotides agree with TRBD1. CDR3 length: 14 residues. Germline V lookup: CDR1 SNHLY, CDR2 FYNNEI. The trim removed 6 bases at V and 0 bases at J, leaving 3 bases unmatched. The CDR3 DNA reads as TGTGCCAGCAGGGCGGGACAGGTGAACACTGAAGCTTTCTTT. This sequence encodes CASRAGQVNTEAFF.

The V call is TRBV11-2, the J call TRBJ1-5; D perhaps matches TRBD1 (5 bases). V was cut by 4 bases and J by 5 bases, with 9 bases left in between. Germline CDR1 reads SGHAT; CDR2 reads FQNNGV. The length of the CDR3 is 13 residues. This chain's CDR3 is CASSSQGDQPQHF. The CDR3 nucleotides are TGTGCCAGCAGCTCCCAGGGAGATCAGCCCCAGCATTTT.

This clone came up a few times. CDR3 residues: CASSPVAATYEQYF. In nucleotides, the CDR3 is TGTGCCAGTAGTCCCGTAGCGGCAACCTACGAGCAGTACTTC. This chain joins TRBV19 and TRBJ2-7; possible D gene TRBD2, 6 bases. V dropped 5 bases and J dropped 2 bases, with 13 bases sitting between them. There are 14 residues in the CDR3. Germline V gene sequence: CDR1 LNHDA, CDR2 SQIVND (reference sequence).

This chain links TRBV11-2 with TRBJ2-3; D tentatively reads TRBD1 or TRBD2 (5 bases each). The V gene lost 5 bases and the J gene lost 8 bases, with 11 bases spanning the gap. The CDR3 has 12 amino acids. Germline V gives CDR1 SGHAT, CDR2 FQNNGV. This CDR3 reads CASSQGGGTQYF. CDR3 coding DNA: TGTGCCAGCAGCCAAGGTGGGGGTACGCAGTATTTT.

This chain connects TRBV6-5 to TRBJ1-1; no firm D call. Looked up from germline, CDR1 is MNHEY and CDR2 is SVGAGI. Trimming left V 3 bases short and J 1 base short, with 15 bases between. The CDR3 covers 16 residues. The CDR3 DNA sequence: TGTGCCAGCAGTTATTGGGCCCTAAACGAGAACACTGAAGCTTTCTTT. Amino acid sequence: CASSYWALNENTEAFF.

The chain has TRBV5-8 and TRBJ2-1, with D hard to call. Germline V lookup: CDR1 SGHTS, CDR2 YDEGEE. This CDR3 region has 14 residues. V was shortened by 1 base and J by 6 bases, with 11 bases between the two germline ends. The CDR3 bases are TGTGCCAGCAGCTTGTCAGGTTCTCTCAATGAGCAGTTCTTC. It specifies CASSLSGSLNEQFF.

The chain links TRBV27 to TRBJ2-7; possible D gene TRBD2, 6 bases. CDR3 length: 15 residues. V gave up 4 bases and J gave up 3 bases, with 16 bases separating them. Germline loops: CDR1 MNHEY, CDR2 SMNVEV (reference sequence). CDR3 in DNA: TGTGCCAGCAGTTACTCTAGTCCGGGGGTCTACGAGCAGTACTTC. It is translated as CASSYSSPGVYEQYF.

V and J are TRBV11-2 and TRBJ2-7, with 8 bases matching TRBD2. Per germline, CDR1 SGHAT and CDR2 FQNNGV. The ends lost 4 bases at V and 3 bases at J; junction bases unmatched: 14. The CDR3 has 17 amino acids. DNA of the CDR3: TGTGCCAGCAGCTCCGGGGGGGGCCGAACAACAAGCTACGAGCAGTACTTC. It translates to CASSSGGGRTTSYEQYF.

This clone was seen repeatedly, ten times or more. Distinct nucleotide sequences in the sample also encode this CDR3. The CDR3 here is CASSDRTGGVYEQYF. The CDR3 DNA sequence: TGCGCCAGCAGCGACCGGACGGGAGGGGTCTACGAGCAGTACTTC. The V and J genes are TRBV5-1 and TRBJ2-7, with 8 bases identical to TRBD2. CDR1 SGHRS and CDR2 YFSETQ come from the germline V gene. V was clipped by 4 bases and J by 3 bases; unmatched bases: 9. This CDR3 is built from 15 residues. The entire variable domain, with the rest obtained from reference TRBV5-1 and TRBJ2-7, is as follows: KAGVTQTPRYLIKTRGQQVTLSCSPISGHRSVSWYQQTPGQGLQFLFEYFSETQRNKGNFPGRFSGRQFSNSRSEMNVSTLELGDSALYLCASSDRTGGVYEQYFGPGTRLTVT.

This sequence joins TRBV28 and TRBJ1-1; a possible D gene is TRBD1 (5 bases). The CDR3 covers 15 residues. The germline V gene encodes CDR1 MDHEN and CDR2 SYDVKM. Trimming removed 3 bases from V and 4 bases from J, with 15 bases in between. The CDR3 here is CASSFRPRAGTEAFF. The CDR3 DNA is TGTGCCAGCAGTTTTCGGCCCAGGGCGGGCACTGAAGCTTTCTTT.

The rearrangement joins TRBV7-8 to TRBJ2-1, with 11 positions matching TRBD2. Losses at the gene ends were 1 base for V and 4 bases for J; bases not matched to a gene: 6. The CDR3 has 17 amino acids. Germline-derived CDR1 and CDR2 are SGHVS and FQNEAQ. In DNA form, the CDR3 reads TGTGCCAGCAGCTTAGGTTCTCTAGCGGGAGGTTACAATGAGCAGTTCTTC. Protein: CASSLGSLAGGYNEQFF.